One sample yielded the 27 T cell receptor beta chains listed below, sequenced in a study of T cells in Graves' hyperthyroidism and ophthalmopathy. Amplification yielded TCR beta CDR3 regions, with RNA transcripts as the source. First-round RT-PCR with HTBI primers amplified the TCR CDR3 region. TCRdb recomputed calls from the multiplex PCR reads with MiXCR, one row per CDR3 protein. The table has under 650,000 distinct CDR3 sequences, 15% to 20% seen once. Sample: blood. The source of these receptors is a woman aged 30 to 39 with Graves' hyperthyroidism.

This clonotype has at least ten counts. A junction boundary mismatches the germline segment, possibly from a read error. The chain is built from TRBV20-1 and TRBJ2-7; 8 nucleotides match TRBD1. CDR1 is DFQATT and CDR2 is SNEGSKA in the germline V gene (reference sequence). This CDR3 comprises 13 residues. CDR3 sequence reads: CSARDRGPYEQYF. The DNA of the CDR3 is TGCAGTGCTCGAGACAGGGGACCCTACGAGCAGTACTTC.

The chain has TRBV7-2 and TRBJ1-2; the match to TRBD1 covers 7 bases. The CDR3 length is 14 residues. The V segment lost 0 bases and the J segment 6 bases; nucleotides outside the gene matches: 4. Germline CDR1 SGHTA, CDR2 FQGNSA. The CDR3 sequence: CASSLATGADGYTF. The CDR3 DNA follows: TGTGCCAGCAGCTTAGCAACAGGGGCGGATGGCTACACCTTC.

The chain links TRBV11-2 to TRBJ2-5; tentatively, D is TRBD1 (6 bases). Per the germline V gene, CDR1 is SGHAT and CDR2 is FQNNGV. The CDR3 runs 14 residues. The V and J ends lost 5 bases and 4 bases respectively, with 14 bases between them. The CDR3, as DNA: TGTGCCAGCAGCCAAGACAGGCTCGTAGAGACCCAGTACTTC. It translates to CASSQDRLVETQYF.

This clonotype has a handful of counts. The chain employs TRBV20-1 and TRBJ2-7, with 8 nucleotides matching TRBD1. Germline assignment: CDR1 DFQATT and CDR2 SNEGSKA (reference sequence). The CDR3 runs 14 residues. Germline trimming cut 3 bases from V and 6 bases from J; bases unmatched to any gene: 10. The CDR3 DNA follows: TGCAGTGCTAGTAGGACAGGGCTTTCTCTCGAGCAGTACTTC. Encoded protein: CSASRTGLSLEQYF.

The chain carries TRBV5-1 and TRBJ2-5, with D perhaps matching TRBD2 (6 bases). Germline V gene sequence: CDR1 SGHRS, CDR2 YFSETQ. The CDR3 totals 15 residues. Deletions cut 0 bases from V and 5 bases from J, with 14 bases between. The CDR3 loop reads CASSLEIGRRETQYF. The CDR3 DNA reads TGCGCCAGCAGCTTGGAGATCGGGAGACGGGAGACCCAGTACTTC.

This clonotype has at least ten counts. DNA for the CDR3: TGTGCCACCAGTGATTCAGGGTTCAAGGATACGCAGTATTTT. Its protein is CATSDSGFKDTQYF. The V gene is TRBV24-1, the J gene TRBJ2-3; D may be TRBD1 (5 bases). Looked up from germline, CDR1 is KGHDR and CDR2 is SFDVKD. The germline V and J ends were trimmed by 2 bases and 6 bases, with 11 bases remaining between them. This CDR3 spans 14 amino acids.

This clonotype was detected many times. The chain employs TRBV7-3 and TRBJ2-7; D is perhaps TRBD2 (6 bases). Germline V CDR1 and CDR2: SGHTA, FQGTGA. Trimming left V 1 base short and J 5 bases short, with 9 bases between. The CDR3 is made up of 13 amino acids. This chain's CDR3 is CASSLMTRDEQYF. In DNA, the CDR3 is TGTGCCAGCAGCTTAATGACTAGGGACGAGCAGTACTTC.

A word on this clonotype: This may arise from a read error, as a much more abundant clone is one base away. The chain has TRBV27 and TRBJ2-2; either TRBD1 or TRBD2 may fit D (7 bases each). CDR3 length equals 16 residues. CDR1 and CDR2 (germline): MNHEY, SMNVEV (reference sequence). V was cut by 11 bases and J by 5 bases, with 24 bases left in between. This chain's CDR3 is CAGTWKRQGGTGELFF. CDR3 coding DNA: TGTGCCGGCACTTGGAAACGACAGGGAGGGACCGGGGAGCTGTTTTTT.

Concerning this clonotype itself: Mismatch with germline at one junction end may stem from a read error. The CDR3 sequence is CAGSSTGRRNEQYF. Written as DNA, the CDR3 is TGTGCCGGCAGCTCGACAGGGCGAAGGAACGAGCAGTACTTC. The chain is built from TRBV7-2 and TRBJ2-7; 7 nucleotides line up with TRBD1. Germline-derived CDR1 and CDR2 are SGHTA and FQGNSA. The CDR3 sequence is 14 residues long.

V and J are TRBV27 and TRBJ2-7, with D hard to call. V dropped 3 bases and J dropped 2 bases, with 8 bases sitting between them. CDR1 MNHEY and CDR2 SMNVEV come from the germline V gene (reference sequence). The CDR3 runs to 13 residues. CDR3 sequence: CASSFAVTYEQYF. In DNA form, the CDR3 reads TGTGCCAGCAGTTTCGCCGTTACCTACGAGCAGTACTTC.

This clonotype has a handful of counts. CDR3 residues: CATSDFLGTETQYF. DNA for the CDR3: TGTGCCACCAGTGATTTTTTGGGTACAGAGACCCAGTACTTC. The chain recombines TRBV24-1 with TRBJ2-5; D unclear. CDR1 and CDR2 (germline): KGHDR, SFDVKD. The V end was cut by 1 base, the J end by 4 bases, with 9 bases between. The CDR3 runs 14 residues.

The chain combines TRBV10-3 with TRBJ2-7, with 7 bases aligning to TRBD2. The germline V gene has CDR1 ENHRY and CDR2 SYGVKD. The CDR3 extends over 13 amino acids. V shed 2 bases and J 7 bases; nucleotides not matched to a gene: 5. CDR3 nucleotide sequence: TGTGCCATCAGTGAGCCTAGCGGAGGGGAGCAGTACTTC. Its protein is CAISEPSGGEQYF.

This clonotype was found many times. The V and J genes are TRBV18 and TRBJ2-7; D is uncertain. The germline V gene encodes CDR1 KGHSH and CDR2 LQKENI. The CDR3 contains 14 residues. Trimming took off 2 bases at V and 7 bases at J, with 15 bases between the two ends. CDR3 sequence: CASSPSIGVREQYF. The CDR3 DNA is TGTGCCAGCTCACCAAGCATCGGTGTTAGGGAGCAGTACTTC.

The J gene is TRBJ1-6, the V gene TRBV10-3; TRBD1 matches at 10 bases. The trim removed 8 bases at V and 8 bases at J, leaving 6 bases unmatched. The CDR3 sequence is 14 residues long. The germline V gene has CDR1 ENHRY and CDR2 SYGVKD. CDR3 DNA sequence: TGTGCCATCCGGGCGACAGGGGGCGATTCACCCCTCCACTTT. The encoded protein is CAIRATGGDSPLHF.

This clonotype was recorded a few times. This chain connects TRBV5-1 to TRBJ2-7; TRBD1 matches at 8 bases. Trimming took 4 bases from V and 0 from J; bases not matched to a gene: 3. Germline V gene sequence: CDR1 SGHRS, CDR2 YFSETQ. This CDR3 is 14 amino acids long. The CDR3 is CASSRGQDSYEQYF. CDR3 sequence (DNA): TGCGCCAGCAGCCGGGGACAGGACTCCTACGAGCAGTACTTC.

Ten or more counts support this clonotype. The rearrangement links TRBV30 to TRBJ1-1, with 9 nucleotides matching TRBD1. The ends lost 5 bases at V and 4 bases at J; junction bases unmatched: 5. The CDR3 length is 13 residues. The germline gives CDR1 GTSNPN, CDR2 SVGIG (reference sequence). CDR3 residues: CAWDRGRLTEAFF. In DNA form, the CDR3 reads TGTGCCTGGGACAGGGGGAGGCTCACTGAAGCTTTCTTT. Filled out from reference TRBV30 and TRBJ1-1, the complete variable domain reads SQTIHQWPATLVQPVGSPLSLECTVEGTSNPNLYWYRQAAGRGLQLLFYSVGIGQISSEVPQNLSASRPQDRQFILSSKKLLLSDSGFYLCAWDRGRLTEAFFGQGTRLTVV.

The CDR3 sequence is CASSWTGFGEKLFF. CDR3 nucleotides: TGCGCCAGCAGCTGGACAGGGTTTGGAGAAAAACTGTTTTTT. The chain has TRBV5-1 and TRBJ1-4; 8 positions agree with TRBD1. Germline V gene data show CDR1 as SGHRS and CDR2 as YFSETQ. The V gene end was trimmed by 3 bases and the J gene end by 8 bases; junction bases not matched to a gene: 6. This CDR3 comprises 14 residues.

This clonotype turned up a few times. J is TRBJ2-1 and V is TRBV6-5, with TRBD2 as a possible D gene (5 bases). Trimming took off 0 bases at V and 2 bases at J, with 11 bases between the two ends. The CDR3 has 16 residues. The germline CDR1 and CDR2 sequences are MNHEY and SVGAGI. The CDR3 DNA reads TGTGCCAGCAGTTACTCGTTGCGGGCTACCTACAATGAGCAGTTCTTC. This codes for CASSYSLRATYNEQFF.

The CDR3 region is CASSLWGNYRRTSGANVLTF. CDR3 nucleotide sequence: TGTGCCAGCAGTTTATGGGGTAATTACAGAAGAACCTCTGGGGCCAACGTCCTGACTTTC. This chain joins TRBV28 and TRBJ2-6, with no clear D. V gave up 0 bases and J gave up 0 bases, with 18 bases separating them. Germline V gene sequence: CDR1 MDHEN, CDR2 SYDVKM. This CDR3 comprises 20 residues.

This clonotype was seen ten or more times. The J gene is TRBJ2-7, the V gene TRBV12-3 or TRBV12-4; TRBD1 aligns across 7 bases. J was trimmed by 5 bases and V by 6 bases; bases with no gene match: 7. CDR3 length: 13 residues. The CDR3 DNA reads TGTGCCAGCAGATCCGGGACAGCGGACGAGCAGTACTTC. Translation gives CASRSGTADEQYF.

This clonotype has a handful of counts. This rearrangement joins TRBV18 to TRBJ1-5, with D tentatively TRBD1 (5 bases). The CDR3 sequence is 15 residues long. The V end was cut by 0 bases, the J end by 9 bases, with 15 bases between. Per the germline V gene, CDR1 is KGHSH and CDR2 is LQKENI. CDR3 sequence reads: CASSPPEGRDGPQHF. In DNA form, the CDR3 reads TGTGCCAGCTCACCACCGGAGGGTAGGGACGGGCCCCAGCATTTT.

This clonotype was picked up many times. V is TRBV6-1 and J is TRBJ2-2, with TRBD1 matching over 9 bases. Trimming cost V 5 bases and J 4 bases; bases outside gene matches: 5. CDR3 size: 15 residues. Germline lookup yields CDR1 MNHNS and CDR2 SASEGT. The DNA of the CDR3 is TGTGCCAGCAGTACCGGACAGGGGACCACCGGGGAGCTGTTTTTT. Its protein is CASSTGQGTTGELFF.

V and J are TRBV5-1 and TRBJ2-3; D remains unclear. The germline V and J ends were trimmed by 0 bases and 2 bases, with 10 bases remaining between them. The CDR3 has 15 residues. Germline loops: CDR1 SGHRS, CDR2 YFSETQ. The CDR3 DNA reads TGCGCCAGCAGCTTGGGCGCGATTTCCACAGATACGCAGTATTTT. Translation: CASSLGAISTDTQYF.

This clonotype was recorded only once. A single base separates this from a much larger clone, so it may be a read error. The chain joins TRBV2 to TRBJ1-1, with D hard to call. Germline-derived CDR1 and CDR2 are SNHLY and FYNNEI. V dropped 6 bases and J dropped 4 bases, with 18 bases sitting between them. The CDR3 extends over 15 amino acids. CDR3 DNA: TGTGCCAGCAGCGCCCACACTCTAAGGAGCACTGAAGCTTTCTTT. Translation: CASSAHTLRSTEAFF.

This clonotype was counted at least ten times. V gene TRBV7-9 combines with J gene TRBJ2-7; 7 bases agree with TRBD2. Per the germline V gene, CDR1 is SEHNR and CDR2 is FQNEAQ (reference sequence). Germline trimming cut 2 bases from V and 2 bases from J; bases unmatched to any gene: 3. The CDR3 contains 14 residues. The CDR3 nucleotides read TGTGCCAGCAGCTTATCACTAGCGCCCTACGAGCAGTACTTC. It codes for CASSLSLAPYEQYF.

The CDR3 protein is CASSPYTPATNEKLFF. CDR3 bases: TGTGCCAGCAGCCCATACACACCTGCAACTAATGAAAAACTGTTTTTT. The V gene is TRBV7-9, the J gene TRBJ1-4; D is unclear. V lost 5 bases and J 0 bases, leaving 13 bases between the germline ends. Germline CDR1 and CDR2: SEHNR and FQNEAQ (reference sequence). The CDR3 is made up of 16 amino acids.

The chain carries TRBV7-2 and TRBJ2-3; no clear D. The germline gives CDR1 SGHTA, CDR2 FQGNSA. Trimming cost V 1 base and J 0 bases, with 8 bases left between them. The CDR3 has 15 residues. CDR3 loop: CASSLVETSTDTQYF. The CDR3 DNA is TGTGCCAGCAGCTTAGTCGAGACTAGCACAGATACGCAGTATTTT. Full variable domain (remainder filled in from reference TRBV7-2 and TRBJ2-3): GAGVSQSPSNKVTEKGKDVELRCDPISGHTALYWYRQSLGQGLEFLIYFQGNSAPDKSGLPSDRFSAERTGGSVSTLTIQRTQQEDSAVYLCASSLVETSTDTQYFGPGTRLTVL.